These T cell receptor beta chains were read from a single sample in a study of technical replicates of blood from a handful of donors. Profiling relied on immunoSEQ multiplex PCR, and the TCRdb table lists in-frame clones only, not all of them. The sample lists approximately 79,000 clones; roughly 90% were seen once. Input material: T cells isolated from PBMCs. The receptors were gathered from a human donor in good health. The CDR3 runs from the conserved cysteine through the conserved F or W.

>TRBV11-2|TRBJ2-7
CASSLYPGDRGHEQYF
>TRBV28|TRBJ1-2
CASLPQGGAHYGYTF
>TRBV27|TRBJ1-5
CASSPRTGSNQPQHF
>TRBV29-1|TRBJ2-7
CSVEGGTSVEQYF
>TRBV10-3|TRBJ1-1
CAISDGQTVSEAFF
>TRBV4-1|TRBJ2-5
CASSQEFAVVEPDIETQYF
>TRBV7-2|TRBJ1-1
CASSGPPGTGANTEAFF
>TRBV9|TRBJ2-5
CASSVGPPGRLRETQYF
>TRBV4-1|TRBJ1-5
CASSQALTPSNQPQHF
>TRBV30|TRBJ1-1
CAWSRNTEAFF
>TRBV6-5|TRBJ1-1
CASSWAPNTEAFF
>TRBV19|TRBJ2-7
CASSLAGDGSYEQYF
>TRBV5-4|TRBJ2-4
CASSPQGGVIQYF
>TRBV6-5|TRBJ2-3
CASSYFGTGNTDTQYF
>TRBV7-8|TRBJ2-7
CASSLKAGSHYEQYF
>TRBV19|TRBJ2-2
CASSMGLAGGPAGELFF
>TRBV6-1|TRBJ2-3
CASSEVAGTDTQYF
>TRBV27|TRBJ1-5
CASRSGTGATSQHF
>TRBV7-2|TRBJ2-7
CASSLETGGYYEQYF
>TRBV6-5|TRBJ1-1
CASSYNDRGAEAFF
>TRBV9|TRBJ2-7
CASSASSPGSYEQYF
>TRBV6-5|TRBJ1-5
CASGTGVNQPQHF
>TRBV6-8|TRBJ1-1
CASSRLGPRPNTEAFF
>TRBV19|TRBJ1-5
CASRVASNQPQHF
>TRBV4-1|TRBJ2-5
CASSIGQVQETQYF
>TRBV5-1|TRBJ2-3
CASRQTSADTQYF
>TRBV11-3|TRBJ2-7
CASSRSGGLGEQYF
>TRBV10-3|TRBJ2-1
CAIRAGGLNNEQFF
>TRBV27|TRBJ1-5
CASSPGQGAGENQPQHF
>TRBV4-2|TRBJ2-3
CASSRVGSGWTDTQYF
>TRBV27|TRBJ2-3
CASSKLGAGGEDTQYF
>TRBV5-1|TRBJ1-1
CASSISTGVRGAFF
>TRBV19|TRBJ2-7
CASSMGGSDEQYF
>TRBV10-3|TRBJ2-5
CAISESRTGEETQYF
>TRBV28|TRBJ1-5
CASSFVSGGWGSNQPQHF
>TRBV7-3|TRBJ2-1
CASSLVDSHEQFF